This T cell receptor (beta chain) is drawn from a study of beta chain features in type 1 diabetes. Study results and caveats: Shortening of TCRB CDR3s, moderate but significant, appeared in all four CD4+ subsets of Type 1 diabetes patients. Because the template was cDNA, high-expressing cells might be over-represented. VDJ junctions sequenced from type 1 diabetes patients showed fewer insertions and more deletions.

As every portion of the isolated RNA was reverse transcribed, the sequencing read expressed TCRB transcripts. Some clones are missing from TCRdb's copy, which holds only in-frame ones; the method was immunoSEQ multiplex PCR. Of 250,000 to 350,000 clones in the sample, 11% are singletons; the top ten hold under 0.02%. Central memory, naive, regulatory and stem cell-like memory CD4+ cells were sorted by CD45RO/CCR7/CD25/CD127/CD95/CD27. This clone has just a few counts. Its antigen is unknown. The CDR3 has 17 amino acids. With 2 bases clipped from V and 4 bases from J, the junction kept 8 bases outside the gene matches.

This clonotype was obtained from a woman aged 25 to 39 in good health. The rearrangement joins TRBV23-1 to TRBJ1-5; the match to TRBD1 covers 10 bases. TRBV23-1 is classed as an ORF, of uncertain function. Sequenced: naive CD4+ T cells from blood. Here the CDR3 DNA reads TGCGCCAGCAGTCAACCGGATAGGGACAGGGGAAATCAGCCCCAGCATTTT. This translates into CASSQPDRDRGNQPQHF.